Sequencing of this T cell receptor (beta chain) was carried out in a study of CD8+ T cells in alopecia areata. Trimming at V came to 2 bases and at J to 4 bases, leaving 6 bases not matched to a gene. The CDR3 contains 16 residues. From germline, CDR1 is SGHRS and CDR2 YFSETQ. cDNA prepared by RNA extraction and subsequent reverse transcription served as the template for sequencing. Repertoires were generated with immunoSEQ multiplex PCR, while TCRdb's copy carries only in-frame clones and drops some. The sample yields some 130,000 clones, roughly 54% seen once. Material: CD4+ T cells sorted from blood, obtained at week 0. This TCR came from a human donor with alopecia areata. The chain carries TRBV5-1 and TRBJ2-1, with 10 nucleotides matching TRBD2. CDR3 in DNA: TGCGCCAGCAGCTTTGGAGCGGGGGGGTCTTACAATGAGCAGTTCTTC. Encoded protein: CASSFGAGGSYNEQFF.